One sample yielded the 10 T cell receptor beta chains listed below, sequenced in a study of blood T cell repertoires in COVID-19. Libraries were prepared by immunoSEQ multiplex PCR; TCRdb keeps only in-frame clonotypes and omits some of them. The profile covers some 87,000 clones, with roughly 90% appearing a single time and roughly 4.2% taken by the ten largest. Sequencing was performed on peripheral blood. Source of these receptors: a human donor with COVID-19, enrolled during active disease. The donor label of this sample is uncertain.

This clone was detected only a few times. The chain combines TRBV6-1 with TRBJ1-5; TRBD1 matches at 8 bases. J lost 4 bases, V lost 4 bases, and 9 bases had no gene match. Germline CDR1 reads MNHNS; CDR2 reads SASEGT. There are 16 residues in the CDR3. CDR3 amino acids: CASSAMGTGGNQPQHF. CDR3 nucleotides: TGTGCCAGCAGTGCCATGGGGACAGGTGGTAATCAGCCCCAGCATTTT.

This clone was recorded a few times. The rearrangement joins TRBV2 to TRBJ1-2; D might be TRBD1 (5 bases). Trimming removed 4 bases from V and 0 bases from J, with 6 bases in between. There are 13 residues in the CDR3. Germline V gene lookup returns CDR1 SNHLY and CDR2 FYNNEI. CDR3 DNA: TGTGCCAGCAGTGGACAGACTAACTATGGCTACACCTTC. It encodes CASSGQTNYGYTF. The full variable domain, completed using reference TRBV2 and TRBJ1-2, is EPEVTQTPSHQVTQMGQEVILRCVPISNHLYFYWYRQILGQKVEFLVSFYNNEISEKSEIFDDQFSVERPDGSNFTLKIRSTKLEDSAMYFCASSGQTNYGYTFGSGTRLTVV.

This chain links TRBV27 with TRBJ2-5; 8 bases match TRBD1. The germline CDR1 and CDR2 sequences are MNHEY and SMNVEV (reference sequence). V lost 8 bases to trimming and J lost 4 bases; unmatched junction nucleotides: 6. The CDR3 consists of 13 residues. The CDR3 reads CASRNRGSETQYF. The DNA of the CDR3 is TGTGCCAGCCGAAACAGGGGGTCAGAGACCCAGTACTTC.

CDR3 amino acids: CASSVQGQGNTEAFF. DNA for the CDR3: TGTGCCAGCAGCGTACAAGGCCAGGGGAACACTGAAGCTTTCTTT. V usage is TRBV2 and J usage is TRBJ1-1; D may be TRBD1 (5 bases). Germline V gene data show CDR1 as SNHLY and CDR2 as FYNNEI. The CDR3 has 15 residues. With 6 bases removed from V and 1 base from J, the gap between germline ends came to 15 bases.

The CDR3, as DNA: TGTGCCTGGAGTGTACGAGGTAGCGATGAGACCCAGTACTTC. It encodes CAWSVRGSDETQYF. The chain employs TRBV30 and TRBJ2-5, with D possibly matching TRBD2 (5 bases). Germline CDR1 GTSNPN, CDR2 SVGIG (reference sequence). The CDR3 is 14 residues long. V was pared by 0 bases and J by 5 bases, with 13 bases between.

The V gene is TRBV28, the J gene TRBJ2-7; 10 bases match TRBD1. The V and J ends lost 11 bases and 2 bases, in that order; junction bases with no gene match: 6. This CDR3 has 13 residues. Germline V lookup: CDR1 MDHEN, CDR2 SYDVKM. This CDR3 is CAVGDRGAYEQYF. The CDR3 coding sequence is TGTGCCGTTGGGGACAGGGGAGCCTACGAGCAGTACTTC.

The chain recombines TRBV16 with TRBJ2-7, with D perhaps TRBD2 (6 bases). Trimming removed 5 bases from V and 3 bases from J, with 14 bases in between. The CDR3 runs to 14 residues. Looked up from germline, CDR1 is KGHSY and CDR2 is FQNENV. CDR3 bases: TGTGCCAGCAGCTTCCGGAGGGTGGGCTACGAGCAGTACTTC. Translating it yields CASSFRRVGYEQYF.

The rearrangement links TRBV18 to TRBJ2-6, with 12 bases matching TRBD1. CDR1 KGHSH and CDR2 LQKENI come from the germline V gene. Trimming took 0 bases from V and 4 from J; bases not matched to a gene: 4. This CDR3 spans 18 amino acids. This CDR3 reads CASSPPGQGAPGANVLTF. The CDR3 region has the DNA TGTGCCAGCTCACCACCGGGACAGGGGGCGCCAGGGGCCAACGTCCTGACTTTC.

DNA of the CDR3: TGTGCCAGCAGCCTCTTTCCCAGGACAGCCTCGTTTGAGCAGTTCTTC. Residues: CASSLFPRTASFEQFF. The chain has TRBV11-2 and TRBJ2-1, with TRBD1 as a possible D gene (6 bases). V was pared by 5 bases and J by 9 bases, with 23 bases between. CDR3 length: 16 amino acids. Germline loops: CDR1 SGHAT, CDR2 FQNNGV.

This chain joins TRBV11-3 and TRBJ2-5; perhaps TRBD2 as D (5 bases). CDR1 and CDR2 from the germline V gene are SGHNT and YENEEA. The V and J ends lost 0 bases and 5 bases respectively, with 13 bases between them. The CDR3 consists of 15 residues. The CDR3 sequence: CASSLDAGRGETQYF. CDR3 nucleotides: TGTGCCAGCAGCTTAGATGCAGGCCGAGGGGAGACCCAGTACTTC.